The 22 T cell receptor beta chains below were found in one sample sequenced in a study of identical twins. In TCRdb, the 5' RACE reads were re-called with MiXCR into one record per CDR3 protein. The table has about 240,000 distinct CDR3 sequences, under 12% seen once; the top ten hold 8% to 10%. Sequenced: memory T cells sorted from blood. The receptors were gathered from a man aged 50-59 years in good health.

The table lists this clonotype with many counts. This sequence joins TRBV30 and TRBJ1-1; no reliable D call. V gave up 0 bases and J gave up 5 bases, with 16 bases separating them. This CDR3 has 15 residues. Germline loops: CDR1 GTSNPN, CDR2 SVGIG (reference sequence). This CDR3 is CAWSVHVRRRTEAFF. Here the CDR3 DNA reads TGTGCCTGGAGTGTACACGTGCGGCGGCGGACTGAAGCTTTCTTT. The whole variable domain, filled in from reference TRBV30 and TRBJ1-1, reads SQTIHQWPATLVQPVGSPLSLECTVEGTSNPNLYWYRQAAGRGLQLLFYSVGIGQISSEVPQNLSASRPQDRQFILSSKKLLLSDSGFYLCAWSVHVRRRTEAFFGQGTRLTVV.

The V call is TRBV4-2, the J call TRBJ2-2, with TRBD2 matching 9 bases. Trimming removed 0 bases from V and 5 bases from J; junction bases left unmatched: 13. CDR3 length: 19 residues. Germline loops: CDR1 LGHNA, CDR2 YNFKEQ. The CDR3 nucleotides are TGTGCCAGCAGCCAAGATCCGGGCGGGAGCGGGGGGTGGACCGGGGAGCTGTTTTTT. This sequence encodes CASSQDPGGSGGWTGELFF.

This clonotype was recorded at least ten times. The CDR3 spells CASSLREAITGELFF. The CDR3 DNA is TGTGCCAGCAGTTTAAGGGAAGCGATAACCGGGGAGCTGTTTTTT. The gene calls are TRBV12-3 or TRBV12-4 and TRBJ2-2; D is undetermined. V was clipped by 2 bases and J by 5 bases, with 12 bases between them. The CDR3 is 15 amino acids.

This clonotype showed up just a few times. CDR3 coding DNA: TGTGCCAGTAGTTTACAGGGGGGCCGGACAGATACGCAGTATTTT. As protein: CASSLQGGRTDTQYF. The chain combines TRBV19 with TRBJ2-3; the match to TRBD1 covers 8 bases. CDR1 is LNHDA, CDR2 SQIVND, per germline (reference sequence). The CDR3 consists of 15 residues. Losses at the gene ends were 5 bases for V and 3 bases for J; bases not matched to a gene: 7.

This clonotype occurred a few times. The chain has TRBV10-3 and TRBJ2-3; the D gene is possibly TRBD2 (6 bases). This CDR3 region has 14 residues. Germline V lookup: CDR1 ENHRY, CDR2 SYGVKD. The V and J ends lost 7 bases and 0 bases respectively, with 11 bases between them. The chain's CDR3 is CAIKGLSSTDTQYF. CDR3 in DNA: TGTGCCATCAAAGGACTATCTAGCACAGATACGCAGTATTTT.

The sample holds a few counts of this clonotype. The CDR3 reads CASSQVALAGGGLKNEQFF. CDR3 coding DNA: TGTGCCAGCAGCCAAGTGGCTCTAGCGGGAGGAGGTTTAAAGAATGAGCAGTTCTTC. This chain uses TRBV4-2 with TRBJ2-1, with TRBD2 matching over 11 bases. Germline assignment: CDR1 LGHNA and CDR2 YNFKEQ. V lost 1 base and J lost 7; bases outside the gene matches: 15. This CDR3 is 19 amino acids long.

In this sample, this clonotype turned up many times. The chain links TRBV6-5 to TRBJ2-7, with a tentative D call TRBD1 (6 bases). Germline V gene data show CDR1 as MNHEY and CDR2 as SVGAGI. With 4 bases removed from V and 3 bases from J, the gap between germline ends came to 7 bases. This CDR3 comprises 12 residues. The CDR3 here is CASSWDNYEQYF. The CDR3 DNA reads TGTGCCAGCAGTTGGGACAACTACGAGCAGTACTTC.

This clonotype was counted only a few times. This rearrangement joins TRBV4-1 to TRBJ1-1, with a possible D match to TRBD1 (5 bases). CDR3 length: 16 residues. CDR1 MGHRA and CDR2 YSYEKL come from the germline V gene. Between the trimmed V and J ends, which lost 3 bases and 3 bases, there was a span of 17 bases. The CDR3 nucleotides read TGCGCCAGCAGCCAGGGGGGTTTTCGGAGGGACACTGAAGCTTTCTTT. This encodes CASSQGGFRRDTEAFF.

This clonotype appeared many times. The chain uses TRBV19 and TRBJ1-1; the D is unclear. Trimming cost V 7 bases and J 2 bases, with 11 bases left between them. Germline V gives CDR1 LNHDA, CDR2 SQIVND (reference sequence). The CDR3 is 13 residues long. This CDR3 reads CASNPRVNTEAFF. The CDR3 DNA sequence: TGTGCCAGTAACCCACGCGTAAACACTGAAGCTTTCTTT.

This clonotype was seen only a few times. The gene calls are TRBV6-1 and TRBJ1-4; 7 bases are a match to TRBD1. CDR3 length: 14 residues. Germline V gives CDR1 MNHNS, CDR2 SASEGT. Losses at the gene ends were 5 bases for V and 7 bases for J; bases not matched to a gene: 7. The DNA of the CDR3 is TGTGCCAGCAGTCCGACAGGGCGAAGTGAAAAACTGTTTTTT. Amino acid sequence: CASSPTGRSEKLFF.

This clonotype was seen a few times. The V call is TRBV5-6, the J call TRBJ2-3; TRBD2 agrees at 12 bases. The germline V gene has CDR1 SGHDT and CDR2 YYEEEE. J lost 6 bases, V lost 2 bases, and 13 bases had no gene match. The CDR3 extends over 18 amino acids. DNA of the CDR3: TGTGCCAGCAGCTTACGTTTTTGGCTAGCGGGAGGGAAGGATACGCAGTATTTT. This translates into CASSLRFWLAGGKDTQYF.

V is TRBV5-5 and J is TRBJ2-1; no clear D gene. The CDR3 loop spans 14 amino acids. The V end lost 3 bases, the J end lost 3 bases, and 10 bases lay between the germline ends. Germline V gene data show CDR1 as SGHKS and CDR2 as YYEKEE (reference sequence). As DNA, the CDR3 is TGTGCCAGCAGCTCGTTCGACAACTACAATGAGCAGTTCTTC. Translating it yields CASSSFDNYNEQFF. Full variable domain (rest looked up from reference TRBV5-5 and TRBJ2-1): DAGVTQSPTHLIKTRGQQVTLRCSPISGHKSVSWYQQVLGQGPQFIFQYYEKEERGRGNFPDRFSARQFPNYSSELNVNALLLGDSALYLCASSSFDNYNEQFFGPGTRLTVL.

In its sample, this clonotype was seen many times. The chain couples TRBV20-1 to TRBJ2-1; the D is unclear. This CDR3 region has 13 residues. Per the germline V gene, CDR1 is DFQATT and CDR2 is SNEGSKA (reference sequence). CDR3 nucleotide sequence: TGCAGAGGTTCAGCTGCAGGTAGGAATGAGCAGTTCTTC. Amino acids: CRGSAAGRNEQFF.

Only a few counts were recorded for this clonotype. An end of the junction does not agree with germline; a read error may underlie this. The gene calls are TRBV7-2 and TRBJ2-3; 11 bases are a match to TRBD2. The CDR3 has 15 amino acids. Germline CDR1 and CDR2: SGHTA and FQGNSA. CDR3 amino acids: CASRLAGGPVNTQYF. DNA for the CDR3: TGTGCCAGCAGATTAGCGGGGGGGCCGGTGAATACGCAGTATTTT.

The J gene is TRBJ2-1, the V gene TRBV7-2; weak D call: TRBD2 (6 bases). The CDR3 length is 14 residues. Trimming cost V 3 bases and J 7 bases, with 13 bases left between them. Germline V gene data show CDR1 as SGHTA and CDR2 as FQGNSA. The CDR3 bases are TGTGCCAGCAGCTTGGGGGGACCTCAGAATGAGCAGTTCTTC. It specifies CASSLGGPQNEQFF.

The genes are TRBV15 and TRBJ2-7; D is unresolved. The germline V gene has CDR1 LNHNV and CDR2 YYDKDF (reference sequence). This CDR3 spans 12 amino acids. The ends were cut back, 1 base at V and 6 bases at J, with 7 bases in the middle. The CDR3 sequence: CATSRAGSEQYF. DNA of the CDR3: TGTGCCACCAGCAGAGCCGGGTCCGAGCAGTACTTC.

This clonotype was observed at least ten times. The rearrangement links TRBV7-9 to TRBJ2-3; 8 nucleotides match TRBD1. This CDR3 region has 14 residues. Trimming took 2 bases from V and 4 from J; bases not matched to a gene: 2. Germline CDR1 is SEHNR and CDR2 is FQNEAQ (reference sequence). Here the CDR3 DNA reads TGTGCCAGCAGCTTACGGACAGGGCCAGATACGCAGTATTTT. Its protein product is CASSLRTGPDTQYF.

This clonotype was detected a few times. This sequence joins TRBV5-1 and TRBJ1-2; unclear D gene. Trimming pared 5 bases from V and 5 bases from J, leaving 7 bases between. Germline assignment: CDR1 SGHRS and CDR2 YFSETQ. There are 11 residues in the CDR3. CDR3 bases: TGCGCCAGCAGGGATGCGTATGGCTACACCTTC. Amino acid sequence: CASRDAYGYTF.

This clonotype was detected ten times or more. The CDR3 DNA reads as TGTGCCAGCAGCTTAGTGCCGGGACTAGCGGGAGGGGAGCAGTACTTC. Translating gives CASSLVPGLAGGEQYF. V and J are TRBV7-2 and TRBJ2-7; TRBD2 aligns across 16 bases. The CDR3 contains 16 residues. Germline values: CDR1 SGHTA, CDR2 FQGNSA. The V segment lost 1 base and the J segment 7 bases; nucleotides outside the gene matches: 4.

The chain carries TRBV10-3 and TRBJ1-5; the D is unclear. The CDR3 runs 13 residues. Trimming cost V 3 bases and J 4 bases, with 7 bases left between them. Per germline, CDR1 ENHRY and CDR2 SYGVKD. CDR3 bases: TGTGCCATCAGTGAAAGGGTGAATCAGCCCCAGCATTTT. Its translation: CAISERVNQPQHF.

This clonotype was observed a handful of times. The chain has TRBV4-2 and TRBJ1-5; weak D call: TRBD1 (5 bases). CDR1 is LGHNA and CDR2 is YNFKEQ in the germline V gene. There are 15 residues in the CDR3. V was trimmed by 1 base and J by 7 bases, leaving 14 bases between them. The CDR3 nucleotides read TGTGCCAGCAGCCAAGGTGGGGGTTGGGTGCAGCCCCAGCATTTT. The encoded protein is CASSQGGGWVQPQHF.

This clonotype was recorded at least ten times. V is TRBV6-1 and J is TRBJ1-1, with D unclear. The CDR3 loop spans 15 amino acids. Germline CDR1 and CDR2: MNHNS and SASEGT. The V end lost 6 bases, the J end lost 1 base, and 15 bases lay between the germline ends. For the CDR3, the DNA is TGTGCCAGCAGCCGAACCAACCTGGGGAACACTGAAGCTTTCTTT. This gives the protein CASSRTNLGNTEAFF.